The clone carrying this TCR beta chain was seen just once. The sample is drawn from a study of identical twins. Each cDNA held unique molecular identifiers, and template switching gave it a universal primer site. TCRdb passed the 5' RACE reads through MiXCR, listing each CDR3 protein once. The table has 600,000 to 700,000 distinct CDR3 sequences, approximately 22% seen once. These data are also associated with another study on T cells expressing NK-cell markers.

The receptor's source is a woman between 18 and 30 years old in good health. Sequencing was carried out using PBMCs.

The CDR3 reads CASSYYRAGTDTQYF. Written as DNA, the CDR3 is TGTGCCAGCAGTTACTACAGGGCGGGCACAGATACGCAGTATTTT. J is TRBJ2-3 and V is TRBV6-5; possible D gene TRBD1, 6 bases. CDR1 and CDR2 (germline): MNHEY, SVGAGI. This CDR3 is built from 15 residues. Trimming took 1 base from V and 1 from J, leaving 9 bases between them.